This T cell receptor beta chain stems from a study of blood T cell repertoires in COVID-19. On the study more broadly: Acute-phase and convalescent COVID-19 samples originated in the United States, Italy and Spain. PBMCs, B-cell-depleted T cells, or T cells were the source of the cDNA or gDNA that made up the material.

This clone was counted between two and nine times. As processed by the authors: Reference gene primer amplification gave nucleated cell count estimates. Assay used: immunoSEQ multiplex PCR; TCRdb lists only in-frame clones, some missing. The D gene and trimming were derived from the DNA, and the V and J assignments and clone size from that table. In the table there are 350,000 or so clones, 88% of which are singletons. The CDR3 runs 14 residues. Germline CDR1 reads MNHNS; CDR2 reads SASEGT. The junction had 4 bases not matched to a gene; V was cut back by 3 bases and J by 2 bases. Sequences were obtained from PBMCs or T cells enriched from blood (not recorded which). This receptor was taken from a woman in her 30s who had been exposed to COVID-19. This rearrangement joins TRBV6-1 to TRBJ2-7; 7 positions agree with TRBD1. CDR3 sequence (DNA): TGTGCCAGCAGTGATCCGACAGGGCCCTACGAGCAGTACTTC. Protein: CASSDPTGPYEQYF.